The TCR beta chain described here comes from a study of control samples from healthy donors and cancer patients. Trimming cost V 4 bases and J 0 bases, with 7 bases left between them. Germline-derived CDR1 and CDR2 are KGHSH and LQKENI. The CDR3 is 14 residues long. Assay used: immunoSEQ multiplex PCR; TCRdb lists only in-frame clones, some missing. The table records approximately 52,000 clones, around 95% of them present only once. Sequencing used blood. The chain joins TRBV18 to TRBJ1-3; D uncertain. This TCR was recovered from a woman aged 18-29 years in good health. CDR3 residues: CASSRSRSGNTIYF. In DNA, the CDR3 is TGTGCCAGCTCACGGTCCCGCTCTGGAAACACCATATATTTT.